The TCR beta chain under discussion was sequenced for a study of blood T cell repertoires in COVID-19. Sequencing was performed with immunoSEQ multiplex PCR; in TCRdb, only in-frame clones are kept and a portion is missing. The table shows more than 200,000 clones, with around 87% occurring only once. Germline assignment: CDR1 KGHSH and CDR2 LQKENI. The CDR3 consists of 14 residues. Trimming took off 6 bases at V and 1 base at J, with 12 bases between the two ends. This receptor was obtained from a man between 25 and 39 years old in a cohort exposed to, infected with or recovered from COVID-19 (not recorded which). Material: PBMCs or T cells enriched from blood (not recorded which). The V call is TRBV18, the J call TRBJ1-1; TRBD1 is a possible D gene (6 bases). For the CDR3, the DNA is TGTGCCAGCTCCCCAGCCAGGGGGAACACTGAAGCTTTCTTT. Protein sequence: CASSPARGNTEAFF. The entire variable domain, with the rest obtained from reference TRBV18 and TRBJ1-1, is as follows: NAGVMQNPRHLVRRRGQEARLRCSPMKGHSHVYWYRQLPEEGLKFMVYLQKENIIDESGMPKERFSAEFPKEGPSILRIQQVVRGDSAAYFCASSPARGNTEAFFGQGTRLTVV.